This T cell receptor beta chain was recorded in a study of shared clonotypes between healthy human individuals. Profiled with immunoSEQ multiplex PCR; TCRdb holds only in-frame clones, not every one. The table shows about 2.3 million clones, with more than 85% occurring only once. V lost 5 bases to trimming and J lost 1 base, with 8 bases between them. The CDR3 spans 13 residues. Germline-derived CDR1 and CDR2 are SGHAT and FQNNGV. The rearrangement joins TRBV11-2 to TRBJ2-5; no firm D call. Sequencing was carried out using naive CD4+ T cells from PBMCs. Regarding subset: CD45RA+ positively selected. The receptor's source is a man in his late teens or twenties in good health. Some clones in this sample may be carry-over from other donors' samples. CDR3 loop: CASSRRLQETQYF. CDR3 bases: TGTGCCAGCAGCCGTCGCCTCCAAGAGACCCAGTACTTC.